This TCR beta chain was sequenced during a study of shared clonotypes between healthy human individuals. Across the whole study: With ages of 18 to 49, the donors were a couple of women and three men. Study-wide results and limits: Approximately 5.4% of naive CD4 clonotypes were common to a few donors.

Germline assignment: CDR1 MDHEN and CDR2 SYDVKM. The length of the CDR3 is 19 residues. Trimming took off 6 bases at V and 0 bases at J, with 24 bases between the two ends. TCRdb's copy holds only in-frame clones and misses some; the assay was immunoSEQ multiplex PCR. The sample contains fewer than 3 million clones, less than 95% of which appear only once. Everyone who donated was a Caucasian adult who lived in Nashville, Tennessee. A CD45RA-negative memory subset and a CD45RA+ naive subset were separated from the CD4+ cells. Details on this clone: Its antigen is as yet unknown.

The gene calls are TRBV28 and TRBJ1-5; D gene unclear. The sequence derives from a man between 18 and 29 years old in good health. Some clones in this sample may be carry-over from other donors' samples. Sequencing input: naive CD4+ T cells from PBMCs. The subset is: CD45RA+ positively selected. The CDR3 is CASSQFLRGPESSNQPQHF. CDR3 nucleotides: TGTGCCAGCAGCCAATTTCTACGAGGGCCAGAAAGTAGCAATCAGCCCCAGCATTTT.